The next 8 T cell receptor beta chains were all read from a single sample in a study of T cells in Graves' hyperthyroidism and ophthalmopathy. It was RNA transcripts that yielded the amplified TCR beta CDR3 regions. First-round RT-PCR of the TCR CDR3 relied on the HTBI primer set. TCRdb re-analysed the multiplex PCR reads in MiXCR, keeping a single row per CDR3 protein. The sample shows fewer than 650,000 distinct CDR3 sequences, 40% to 50% of them seen only once. Source material: peripheral blood or thyroid tissue (not recorded which). Source of these receptors: an adult woman with Graves' disease, either hyperthyroidism or ophthalmopathy (not recorded which).

In its sample, this clonotype was seen a few times. The chain couples TRBV27 to TRBJ2-6, with D possibly TRBD1 on 8 matching bases. This CDR3 comprises 16 residues. V was cut by 4 bases and J by 6 bases, with 16 bases left in between. Germline V lookup: CDR1 MNHEY, CDR2 SMNVEV (reference sequence). The CDR3, as DNA: TGTGCCAGCAGTTCCCTCACAGGGGGGGAGGCCAACGTCCTGACTTTC. This sequence encodes CASSSLTGGEANVLTF.

J is TRBJ2-5 and V is TRBV10-3; 7 nucleotides line up with TRBD1. V lost 2 bases to trimming and J lost 4 bases; unmatched junction nucleotides: 7. The CDR3 has 15 amino acids. The germline gives CDR1 ENHRY, CDR2 SYGVKD. CDR3 protein: CAISEGQVTRETQYF. CDR3 nucleotide sequence: TGTGCCATCAGTGAGGGACAGGTGACTCGAGAGACCCAGTACTTC.

This clonotype was observed many times. The rearrangement uses TRBV10-2 and TRBJ1-1; 9 bases are a match to TRBD1. Trimming cost V 2 bases and J 4 bases; bases outside gene matches: 2. In germline, CDR1 is WSHSY, CDR2 SAAADI. The CDR3 consists of 14 residues. CDR3 residues: CASSEMTGGTEAFF. CDR3 nucleotides: TGCGCCAGCAGTGAGATGACAGGGGGCACTGAAGCTTTCTTT.

This clonotype was counted a few times. The V gene is TRBV7-9, the J gene TRBJ1-6, with D perhaps TRBD1 (6 bases). From germline, CDR1 is SEHNR and CDR2 FQNEAQ (reference sequence). Trimming took 6 bases from V and 8 from J, leaving 11 bases between them. This CDR3 is 13 amino acids long. The CDR3 coding sequence is TGTGCCAGCAGTATCTCAGGGGATTCACCCCTCCACTTT. Translating gives CASSISGDSPLHF. Together with reference TRBV7-9 and TRBJ1-6, the CDR3 gives the full variable domain: DTGVSQNPRHKITKRGQNVTFRCDPISEHNRLYWYRQTLGQGPEFLTYFQNEAQLEKSRLLSDRFSAERPKGSFSTLEIQRTEQGDSAMYLCASSISGDSPLHFGNGTRLTVT.

A few counts support this clonotype. V and J are TRBV29-1 and TRBJ2-5; D might be TRBD1 (5 bases). CDR1 is SQVTM and CDR2 is ANQGSEA in the germline V gene. The CDR3 runs 14 residues. V lost 6 bases and J 5 bases, leaving 19 bases between the germline ends. The CDR3 protein is CSVAVRGARETQYF. In DNA form, the CDR3 reads TGCAGCGTGGCCGTCCGTGGGGCCAGGGAGACCCAGTACTTC. The full variable domain, its missing parts supplied by reference TRBV29-1 and TRBJ2-5, is SAVISQKPSRDICQRGTSLTIQCQVDSQVTMMFWYRQQPGQSLTLIATANQGSEATYESGFVIDKFPISRPNLTFSTLTVSNMSPEDSSIYLCSVAVRGARETQYFGPGTRLLVL.

This clonotype has ten or more counts. It is unclear where the CDR3 begins or ends on the DNA, so no DNA is shown, and the CDR3 is as TCRdb lists it. The V call is TRBV9, the J call TRBJ2-7; TRBD1 is the table's D call, not checked against the DNA. Termini included, the CDR3 measures 13 amino acids. Germline CDR1 and CDR2: SGDLS and YYNGEE. CDR3 protein: CASSVAPGAPLDF.

The chain uses TRBV9 and TRBJ1-2; maybe TRBD1 (6 bases). The germline V gene encodes CDR1 SGDLS and CDR2 YYNGEE. This CDR3 is 13 amino acids long. Trimming shortened V by 7 bases and J by 3 bases, and 13 bases separated the two germline ends. Written as DNA, the CDR3 is TGTGCCAGCCGAGGGGGGACGGACTATGGCTACACCTTC. Translation gives CASRGGTDYGYTF.

With respect to this clonotype: The conserved closing phenylalanine or tryptophan is absent in this CDR3, likely reflecting a read error. Because the CDR3's place on the DNA is in doubt, the DNA is left out and the CDR3 is given as listed by TCRdb. The V gene is TRBV10-3, the J gene TRBJ2-5; TRBD2, the D gene given by the table, was not confirmed from the DNA. The CDR3 is 16 residues long, ends included. The germline V gene has CDR1 ENHRY and CDR2 SYGVKD. This CDR3 is CAIRGGRDNYGYTFGS.